The 9 T cell receptor beta chains listed next were all sequenced from one sample in a study of T cells in Graves' hyperthyroidism and ophthalmopathy. TCR beta CDR3 sequences were amplified from RNA transcripts. HTBI primers were employed in a first-round RT-PCR of the TCR CDR3. MiXCR, applied by TCRdb to the multiplex PCR reads, yields one record per CDR3 protein. The repertoire has about 510,000 distinct CDR3 sequences, 46% of them found once; the top ten carry about 45%. Sequencing was done on a sample of peripheral blood or thyroid tissue (not recorded which). The receptor set was obtained from an adult woman with Graves' disease, either hyperthyroidism or ophthalmopathy (not recorded which).

In regard to this clonotype: One junction end does not reproduce the germline sequence, and a read error may be involved. The chain uses TRBV18 and TRBJ1-1; 7 bases map to TRBD1. The CDR3 covers 16 residues. The germline V gene has CDR1 KGHSH and CDR2 LQKENI. CDR3 protein: CASSPNRGGRVTEPFF. DNA of the CDR3: TGTGCCAGCTCACCAAACAGGGGAGGGCGAGTCACTGAACCTTTCTTT.

The V and J genes are TRBV7-9 and TRBJ2-7; the D is unclear. Trimming took off 5 bases at V and 3 bases at J, with 11 bases between the two ends. Germline lookup yields CDR1 SEHNR and CDR2 FQNEAQ (reference sequence). This CDR3 has 13 amino acids. In nucleotides, the CDR3 is TGTGCCAGCAGCCAAGTAACGGACTACGAGCAGTACTTC. Protein: CASSQVTDYEQYF. The full variable domain, completed using reference TRBV7-9 and TRBJ2-7, is DTGVSQNPRHKITKRGQNVTFRCDPISEHNRLYWYRQTLGQGPEFLTYFQNEAQLEKSRLLSDRFSAERPKGSFSTLEIQRTEQGDSAMYLCASSQVTDYEQYFGPGTRLTVT.

This clonotype has more than one count but fewer than ten. The rearrangement uses TRBV5-8 and TRBJ2-7; 7 nucleotides agree with TRBD1. The ends lost 0 bases at V and 1 base at J; junction bases unmatched: 1. CDR1 is SGHTS and CDR2 is YDEGEE in the germline V gene. CDR3 length: 14 residues. CDR3 sequence reads: CASSLEGQSYEQYF. CDR3 DNA: TGTGCCAGCAGCTTGGAGGGACAGTCCTACGAGCAGTACTTC.

This chain connects TRBV7-3 to TRBJ1-5; tentative D call: TRBD1 (5 bases). Germline assignment: CDR1 SGHTA and CDR2 FQGTGA. Trimming stripped 4 bases from V and 4 bases from J, with 26 bases between. The CDR3 loop spans 19 amino acids. The chain's CDR3 is CASSYPPGVAGRGNQPQHF. CDR3 DNA sequence: TGTGCCAGCAGCTACCCCCCGGGGGTAGCGGGCCGTGGGAATCAGCCCCAGCATTTT.

This clonotype has a count of ten or more. This chain uses TRBV20-1 with TRBJ1-4; D is unclear. Trimming cost V 3 bases and J 7 bases, with 15 bases left between them. The CDR3 runs 14 residues. Germline V gene sequence: CDR1 DFQATT, CDR2 SNEGSKA (reference sequence). In DNA form, the CDR3 reads TGCAGTGCTAGTGGCCTTGAAGGGAGTGAAAAACTGTTTTTT. It codes for CSASGLEGSEKLFF.

This clonotype was detected a few times. The CDR3 DNA sequence: TGCGCCAGCAGTCAAAGACAGGGATACGAGCAGTACTTC. This gives the protein CASSQRQGYEQYF. The rearrangement uses TRBV5-1 and TRBJ2-7; TRBD1 aligns across 7 bases. Germline V gene data show CDR1 as SGHRS and CDR2 as YFSETQ. Trimming at V came to 5 bases and at J to 4 bases, leaving 6 bases not matched to a gene. This CDR3 spans 13 amino acids. Looking up the rest from reference TRBV5-1 and TRBJ2-7 gives the full variable domain: KAGVTQTPRYLIKTRGQQVTLSCSPISGHRSVSWYQQTPGQGLQFLFEYFSETQRNKGNFPGRFSGRQFSNSRSEMNVSTLELGDSALYLCASSQRQGYEQYFGPGTRLTVT.

The chain has TRBV7-8 and TRBJ1-2, with D perhaps matching TRBD1 (6 bases). From germline, CDR1 is SGHVS and CDR2 FQNEAQ. This CDR3 spans 16 amino acids. V was clipped by 1 base and J by 2 bases, with 14 bases between them. The CDR3 DNA is TGTGCCAGCAGCTTAGAGGGCGACAGGCTGAACTATGGCTACACCTTC. Translation gives CASSLEGDRLNYGYTF.

Note on this clonotype: A junction boundary mismatches the germline segment, possibly from a read error. V usage is TRBV24-1 and J usage is TRBJ2-5; 13 bases agree with TRBD2. Germline values: CDR1 KGHDR, CDR2 SFDVKD. The CDR3 totals 17 residues. The CDR3 DNA reads as TGTGCCAGCAGTTTAGTGGGACTAGCGGGATCAAAAGAGACCCAGTACTTC. Its protein product is CASSLVGLAGSKETQYF.

The gene calls are TRBV7-6 and TRBJ1-5; no definite D call. Germline V gives CDR1 SGHVS, CDR2 FNYEAQ. V dropped 10 bases and J dropped 2 bases, with 18 bases sitting between them. There are 15 residues in the CDR3. The chain's CDR3 is CATREGGLGNQPQHF. CDR3 coding DNA: TGTGCCACCCGAGAGGGAGGATTGGGCAATCAGCCCCAGCATTTT.